Below are 28 T cell receptor beta chains sequenced from a single sample in a study of blood T cell repertoires in COVID-19. TCRdb's table, derived via immunoSEQ multiplex PCR, lists solely in-frame clones and lacks some. The sample contains approximately 480,000 clones, 89% of which appear only once. The sequencing input was peripheral blood. The receptors originated from a man in his late teens or twenties with COVID-19, enrolled during active disease.

This clone was seen just once. V and J are TRBV15 and TRBJ2-7; D unclear. Trimming left V 3 bases short and J 1 base short, with 10 bases between. Germline-derived CDR1 and CDR2 are LNHNV and YYDKDF (reference sequence). The CDR3 is made up of 14 amino acids. The CDR3 DNA sequence: TGTGCCACCAGCAGGGCCTTGACTTCCTACGAGCAGTACTTC. It specifies CATSRALTSYEQYF.

J is TRBJ1-5 and V is TRBV2, with a possible D match to TRBD1 (5 bases). There are 12 residues in the CDR3. V dropped 8 bases and J dropped 7 bases, with 12 bases sitting between them. The V gene's germline CDR1 is SNHLY and CDR2 FYNNEI. For the CDR3, the DNA is TGTGCCAGCCAGGGTTTAGGGCAGCCCCAGCATTTT. Translation: CASQGLGQPQHF.

The chain joins TRBV29-1 to TRBJ2-1; 12 nucleotides match TRBD2. Germline V gives CDR1 SQVTM, CDR2 ANQGSEA. The CDR3 runs to 13 residues. The V segment lost 7 bases and the J segment 5 bases; nucleotides outside the gene matches: 3. DNA for the CDR3: TGCAGCGGAGGACTAGCGGGGAACAATGAGCAGTTCTTC. Its translation: CSGGLAGNNEQFF.

This clone was recorded a few times. The J gene is TRBJ1-2, the V gene TRBV4-1, with D tentatively TRBD1 (6 bases). Germline CDR1 reads MGHRA; CDR2 reads YSYEKL. The V gene lost 0 bases and the J gene lost 1 base, with 12 bases spanning the gap. The CDR3 has 16 residues. CDR3 residues: CASSQDRTVINYGYTF. DNA of the CDR3: TGCGCCAGCAGCCAAGATAGGACAGTGATTAACTATGGCTACACCTTC.

The chain combines TRBV25-1 with TRBJ1-1; 7 positions agree with TRBD1. From germline, CDR1 is MGHDK and CDR2 SYGVNS. V lost 7 bases and J lost 10; bases outside the gene matches: 6. The CDR3 is made up of 11 amino acids. CDR3 loop: CASTEGARAFF. The CDR3 DNA reads as TGTGCCAGCACTGAGGGGGCCCGAGCTTTCTTT.

The chain uses TRBV19 and TRBJ2-7; 10 nucleotides align to TRBD1. Germline trimming cut 3 bases from V and 0 bases from J; bases unmatched to any gene: 2. The CDR3 runs 15 residues. Germline V gives CDR1 LNHDA, CDR2 SQIVND (reference sequence). The CDR3 bases are TGTGCCAGTAGTATGGGGACAGGGGTCTCCTACGAGCAGTACTTC. The encoded protein is CASSMGTGVSYEQYF.

The chain employs TRBV19 and TRBJ1-1; TRBD1 agrees at 8 bases. This CDR3 contains 15 residues. The J segment lost 7 bases and the V segment lost 3 bases, leaving 10 bases of the junction unmatched. Germline V gene lookup returns CDR1 LNHDA and CDR2 SQIVND (reference sequence). The CDR3 DNA is TGTGCCAGTAGTATGCCCAGGGGGCGACCCCATGAAGCTTTCTTT. Translated, it gives CASSMPRGRPHEAFF.

The genes are TRBV6-5 and TRBJ2-2; 7 nucleotides match TRBD1. The junction had 6 bases not matched to a gene; V was cut back by 6 bases and J by 2 bases. This CDR3 comprises 15 residues. CDR1 is MNHEY, CDR2 SVGAGI, per germline. The CDR3 sequence is CASRRDRLNTGELFF. For the CDR3, the DNA is TGTGCCAGCAGAAGGGACAGACTTAACACCGGGGAGCTGTTTTTT.

CDR3 loop: CAWSAGTEYQPQHF. The CDR3 region has the DNA TGTGCCTGGAGTGCAGGGACAGAATATCAGCCCCAGCATTTT. V usage is TRBV30 and J usage is TRBJ1-5, with TRBD1 matching 7 bases. V was pared by 1 base and J by 5 bases, with 5 bases of the junction left unmatched. The CDR3 totals 14 residues. Germline V lookup: CDR1 GTSNPN, CDR2 SVGIG (reference sequence). Variable domain in full (rest from reference TRBV30 and TRBJ1-5): SQTIHQWPATLVQPVGSPLSLECTVEGTSNPNLYWYRQAAGRGLQLLFYSVGIGQISSEVPQNLSASRPQDRQFILSSKKLLLSDSGFYLCAWSAGTEYQPQHFGDGTRLSIL.

The rearrangement links TRBV6-4 to TRBJ2-1; 8 bases are a match to TRBD2. The CDR3 is 16 residues long. V lost 0 bases, J lost 8 bases, and 9 bases stayed unmatched. The germline gives CDR1 MRHNA, CDR2 SNTAGT. The CDR3 DNA reads as TGTGCCAGCAGTGACTCGTACGGGGGGGCCTGGGATGAGCAGTTCTTC. It translates to CASSDSYGGAWDEQFF.

The gene calls are TRBV7-2 and TRBJ2-7; D is uncertain. Germline loops: CDR1 SGHTA, CDR2 FQGNSA. The V and J ends lost 3 bases and 3 bases respectively, with 12 bases between them. There are 14 residues in the CDR3. Written as DNA, the CDR3 is TGTGCCAGCAGCTTTCTCGGGTCCCGCTACGAGCAGTACTTC. It yields the protein CASSFLGSRYEQYF.

The chain carries TRBV19 and TRBJ1-4; 7 bases are shared with TRBD1. V gave up 1 base and J gave up 3 bases; unmatched junction bases: 5. Germline V gene lookup returns CDR1 LNHDA and CDR2 SQIVND (reference sequence). This CDR3 is 16 amino acids long. CDR3 nucleotides: TGTGCCAGTAGTATAGGCGACAGGGCGGCTAATGAAAAACTGTTTTTT. Translating gives CASSIGDRAANEKLFF.

This chain's CDR3 is CASHGTGGSSNQPQHF. CDR3 DNA sequence: TGTGCCAGCCACGGGACAGGGGGTAGTAGCAATCAGCCCCAGCATTTT. The chain is built from TRBV19 and TRBJ1-5; 11 bases fit TRBD1. V was clipped by 9 bases and J by 0 bases; unmatched bases: 7. Germline values: CDR1 LNHDA, CDR2 SQIVND (reference sequence). The CDR3 sequence is 16 residues long.

The V gene is TRBV19, the J gene TRBJ1-5; the D gene is possibly TRBD1 (6 bases). V was cut by 5 bases and J by 1 base, with 15 bases left in between. The CDR3 is 16 residues long. Germline CDR1 reads LNHDA; CDR2 reads SQIVND (reference sequence). CDR3: CASSFPQGMSNQPQHF. In DNA, the CDR3 is TGTGCCAGTAGTTTCCCACAGGGTATGAGCAATCAGCCCCAGCATTTT.

The V and J genes are TRBV6-5 and TRBJ2-3; 10 bases fit TRBD2. After removal of 6 bases from V and 3 bases from J, the junction contained 6 bases not matched to a gene. This CDR3 is 15 amino acids long. Germline V gene sequence: CDR1 MNHEY, CDR2 SVGAGI. Here the CDR3 reads CASRPIAGGTDTQYF. The CDR3, as DNA: TGTGCCAGCAGACCCATAGCGGGAGGAACAGATACGCAGTATTTT.

The chain links TRBV2 to TRBJ2-7, with D tentatively TRBD2 (6 bases). The V end was cut by 8 bases, the J end by 4 bases, with 15 bases between. Germline V lookup: CDR1 SNHLY, CDR2 FYNNEI. The CDR3 runs 13 residues. The chain's CDR3 is CASWGVGLYEQYF. DNA for the CDR3: TGTGCCAGCTGGGGGGTTGGACTATACGAGCAGTACTTC.

The chain employs TRBV10-1 and TRBJ1-2; 8 bases agree with TRBD1. This CDR3 spans 12 amino acids. V gave up 10 bases and J gave up 8 bases; unmatched junction bases: 9. Germline CDR1 and CDR2: WNHNN and SYGVQD (reference sequence). CDR3 loop: CAIWDRSSGYTF. CDR3 in DNA: TGCGCCATCTGGGACAGGTCGAGCGGCTACACCTTC.

The CDR3 protein is CASYPGQSLHF. In nucleotides, the CDR3 is TGTGCCAGCTATCCAGGGCAGTCCCTCCACTTT. J is TRBJ1-6 and V is TRBV2, with a tentative D call TRBD1 (5 bases). V dropped 8 bases and J dropped 14 bases, with 13 bases sitting between them. Germline CDR1 SNHLY, CDR2 FYNNEI. This CDR3 is 11 amino acids long.

The J gene is TRBJ2-5, the V gene TRBV4-1; 10 nucleotides match TRBD2. Germline V gene data show CDR1 as MGHRA and CDR2 as YSYEKL. The CDR3 is 16 residues long. V trimming: 0 bases; J trimming: 7 bases; junction bases outside the gene matches: 8. CDR3 amino acids: CASSQEALAGAGTQYF. As DNA, the CDR3 is TGCGCCAGCAGCCAAGAGGCGCTAGCGGGAGCGGGGACCCAGTACTTC.

The chain couples TRBV9 to TRBJ1-1, with D possibly being TRBD1 (5 bases). V was pared by 0 bases and J by 3 bases, with 9 bases between. Germline V lookup: CDR1 SGDLS, CDR2 YYNGEE. The CDR3 extends over 14 amino acids. The CDR3 reads CASSVDTGDTEAFF. CDR3 DNA sequence: TGTGCCAGCAGCGTAGATACGGGGGACACTGAAGCTTTCTTT.

The chain is built from TRBV5-6 and TRBJ2-5; 13 nucleotides align to TRBD2. The V and J ends lost 4 bases and 4 bases, in that order; junction bases with no gene match: 4. Germline V CDR1 and CDR2: SGHDT, YYEEEE. The CDR3 totals 15 residues. CDR3 nucleotide sequence: TGTGCCAGCAGCGTTGGGACTAGCGGGGTAGAGACCCAGTACTTC. Translation gives CASSVGTSGVETQYF.

This chain joins TRBV18 and TRBJ2-5; 8 bases map to TRBD1. CDR3 length equals 14 residues. Germline V gene lookup returns CDR1 KGHSH and CDR2 LQKENI. J lost 4 bases, V lost 4 bases, and 5 bases had no gene match. CDR3 loop: CASSRTGTGETQYF. In nucleotides, the CDR3 is TGTGCCAGCTCACGCACAGGGACAGGAGAGACCCAGTACTTC.

The chain carries TRBV30 and TRBJ2-1; possibly TRBD1 for D (6 bases). CDR1 GTSNPN and CDR2 SVGIG come from the germline V gene (reference sequence). CDR3 length: 17 residues. The V gene lost 0 bases and the J gene lost 5 bases, with 20 bases spanning the gap. The CDR3 reads CAWSVSRTATSHNEQFF. The CDR3 coding sequence is TGTGCCTGGAGTGTAAGTAGGACAGCAACATCCCACAATGAGCAGTTCTTC.

The chain combines TRBV15 with TRBJ2-1; D remains ambiguous. Germline V CDR1 and CDR2: LNHNV, YYDKDF (reference sequence). The CDR3 runs 13 residues. With 5 bases removed from V and 13 bases from J, the gap between germline ends came to 18 bases. For the CDR3, the DNA is TGTGCCACCAGCCTGGGCTTGAGTGGTGTACAGTTCTTC. Translating it yields CATSLGLSGVQFF.

V is TRBV7-3 and J is TRBJ2-1; D is perhaps TRBD2 (6 bases). The V and J ends lost 5 bases and 2 bases respectively, with 16 bases between them. CDR1 is SGHTA, CDR2 FQGTGA, per germline. CDR3 length equals 16 residues. The CDR3 is CASSQFGGGPYNEQFF. CDR3 nucleotide sequence: TGTGCCAGCAGCCAGTTCGGGGGAGGCCCCTACAATGAGCAGTTCTTC.

The CDR3 spells CASSLSRRSGTGVSNQPQHF. The CDR3 nucleotides read TGTGCCAGCAGCCTTTCTCGTCGATCTGGGACAGGCGTTAGCAATCAGCCCCAGCATTTT. The chain has TRBV28 and TRBJ1-5; 8 nucleotides match TRBD1. Germline trimming cut 6 bases from V and 0 bases from J; bases unmatched to any gene: 19. Per the germline V gene, CDR1 is MDHEN and CDR2 is SYDVKM. The CDR3 spans 20 residues.

This chain connects TRBV28 to TRBJ2-7, with 8 bases identical to TRBD2. The CDR3 has 14 residues. Germline values: CDR1 MDHEN, CDR2 SYDVKM. V trimming: 5 bases; J trimming: 7 bases; junction bases outside the gene matches: 10. The DNA of the CDR3 is TGTGCCAGCAGTAGTAGCGGGGTGTATAGAGAGCAGTACTTC. Protein product: CASSSSGVYREQYF.

V and J are TRBV20-1 and TRBJ1-1; tentatively, D is TRBD1 (5 bases). This CDR3 is built from 15 residues. CDR1 DFQATT and CDR2 SNEGSKA come from the germline V gene (reference sequence). The V gene lost 3 bases and the J gene lost 4 bases, with 18 bases spanning the gap. The CDR3 is CSASSSGIQGTEAFF. The CDR3 nucleotides are TGCAGTGCTAGTTCGTCTGGGATCCAGGGCACTGAAGCTTTCTTT.